The subject of this entry is one T cell receptor beta chain. Antigen unknown. The data stem from a study of CD8 T cells in Susac syndrome. General study results and limits: Peak Susac CD8+ clonal expansion occurred in TEMRA cells and active patients. It was acknowledged in the study that the number of individuals who were included in its TCR sequencing and HLA analysis was relatively small.

Random hexamers were used to reverse transcribe the RNA input (roughly 0.5 to 1 ug). TCRdb passed the immunoSEQ multiplex PCR reads through MiXCR, listing each CDR3 protein once. The profile shows roughly 110,000 distinct CDR3 sequences, approximately 93% of them singletons. Per germline, CDR1 DFQATT and CDR2 SNEGSKA (reference sequence). The CDR3 consists of 13 residues. V was shortened by 3 bases and J by 1 base, with 9 bases between the two germline ends. CD8+ and CD4+ T cells from blood underwent TCR beta sequencing. The TCR was taken from a human donor with Susac syndrome. The chain joins TRBV20-1 to TRBJ1-2; D not certain. The specimen sequenced was CD8+ T cells from PBMCs. The CDR3 DNA reads TGCAGTGCTAGTATCGAGGTTAACTATGGCTACACCTTC. This sequence encodes CSASIEVNYGYTF.